A single sample gave rise to the 18 T cell receptor beta chains below, sequenced in a study of T cells in Graves' hyperthyroidism and ophthalmopathy. Amplification yielded TCR beta CDR3 regions, with RNA transcripts as the source. Initially, a first-round RT-PCR of the TCR CDR3 employed the HTBI primer set. TCRdb independently ran MiXCR on the multiplex PCR reads; one entry per CDR3 protein. This sample has 500,000 to 600,000 distinct CDR3 sequences, with around 20% found just once. Material: blood. The receptor set was obtained from a man aged 35-49 years with Graves' ophthalmopathy.

This clonotype was found a few times. This may be a read error, as it is one base from a much larger clone. DNA for the CDR3: TGCAGTGCTAGAATAGGTTGGGTGCAAGAGGCCCAGTACTTC. The encoded protein is CSARIGWVQEAQYF. The chain joins TRBV20-1 to TRBJ2-5; unclear D gene. This CDR3 is 14 amino acids long. Germline V gene sequence: CDR1 DFQATT, CDR2 SNEGSKA (reference sequence).

This chain links TRBV20-1 with TRBJ2-2; either TRBD1 or TRBD2 may supply D (5 bases each). In germline, CDR1 is DFQATT, CDR2 SNEGSKA (reference sequence). The CDR3 loop spans 14 amino acids. The V gene lost 3 bases and the J gene lost 4 bases, with 12 bases spanning the gap. The CDR3 protein is CSARKSGGTGELFF. For the CDR3, the DNA is TGCAGTGCTAGGAAGAGTGGGGGCACCGGGGAGCTGTTTTTT.

The chain links TRBV29-1 to TRBJ2-3; the D gene is possibly TRBD1 (5 bases). Germline lookup yields CDR1 SQVTM and CDR2 ANQGSEA. Trimming shortened V by 2 bases and J by 5 bases, and 17 bases separated the two germline ends. There are 15 residues in the CDR3. CDR3 in DNA: TGCAGCGTTGAAAGGGGTCTCTCCGTGGGAGATACGCAGTATTTT. Encoded protein: CSVERGLSVGDTQYF.

This clonotype was counted between two and nine times. This rearrangement joins TRBV29-1 to TRBJ2-3, with a tentative D call TRBD2 (6 bases). From germline, CDR1 is SQVTM and CDR2 ANQGSEA. The CDR3 spans 13 residues. V gave up 7 bases and J gave up 0 bases, with 11 bases separating them. The chain's CDR3 is CSEMGGSTDTQYF. The DNA for the CDR3 is TGCAGCGAGATGGGGGGTAGCACAGATACGCAGTATTTT.

The J gene is TRBJ2-6, the V gene TRBV12-3 or TRBV12-4, with 7 bases matching TRBD1. This CDR3 is 18 amino acids long. Trimming at V came to 10 bases and at J to 0 bases, leaving 15 bases not matched to a gene. The CDR3 bases are TGTGCCAACAGGCTACAGGGGTCCCTTTACTCTGGGGCCAACGTCCTGACTTTC. It yields the protein CANRLQGSLYSGANVLTF.

This clonotype was picked up many times. This chain joins TRBV3-1 and TRBJ1-2; D is possibly TRBD1 (5 bases). Trimming cost V 1 base and J 8 bases, with 11 bases left between them. This CDR3 spans 13 amino acids. CDR1 is LGHDT and CDR2 is YNNKEL in the germline V gene (reference sequence). CDR3 amino acids: CASSQGGVRGYTF. The CDR3 nucleotides read TGTGCCAGCAGCCAAGGAGGGGTGCGAGGCTACACCTTC.

The J gene is TRBJ2-2, the V gene TRBV6-4; D is uncertain. The CDR3 covers 14 residues. Between the trimmed V and J ends, which lost 7 bases and 0 bases, there was a span of 9 bases. In germline, CDR1 is MRHNA, CDR2 SNTAGT. The CDR3 protein is CASKETTNTGELFF. The DNA of the CDR3 is TGTGCCAGCAAAGAAACAACGAACACCGGGGAGCTGTTTTTT.

The chain employs TRBV3-1 and TRBJ2-6, with a tentative D call TRBD1 (6 bases). Trimming left V 0 bases short and J 9 bases short, with 21 bases between. The CDR3 has 18 residues. From germline, CDR1 is LGHDT and CDR2 YNNKEL (reference sequence). CDR3 in DNA: TGTGCCAGCAGCCAAGAGAAGACTTCCCTCCGCAGGGGCAACGTCCTGACTTTC. This translates into CASSQEKTSLRRGNVLTF.

In this sample, this clonotype turned up a few times. The J gene is TRBJ2-2, the V gene TRBV6-1; 9 bases map to TRBD1. V trimming: 6 bases; J trimming: 7 bases; junction bases outside the gene matches: 3. CDR3 size: 13 residues. Germline V lookup: CDR1 MNHNS, CDR2 SASEGT. This chain's CDR3 is CASRGQGFGELFF. The CDR3 coding sequence is TGTGCCAGCAGAGGACAGGGGTTCGGGGAGCTGTTTTTT.

The genes are TRBV6-1 and TRBJ2-7; TRBD2 matches at 7 bases. The CDR3 length is 15 residues. Germline assignment: CDR1 MNHNS and CDR2 SASEGT. Trimming removed 6 bases from V and 2 bases from J; junction bases left unmatched: 10. The CDR3 DNA follows: TGTGCCAGCAGCTCCCCTGGACTAGGAACCTACGAGCAGTACTTC. This codes for CASSSPGLGTYEQYF.

This clonotype turned up a few times. The chain joins TRBV6-1 to TRBJ2-4; D perhaps matches TRBD1 (5 bases). Trimming cost V 5 bases and J 5 bases, with 13 bases left between them. From germline, CDR1 is MNHNS and CDR2 SASEGT. This CDR3 is built from 14 residues. CDR3 in amino acids: CASSLGLPQNIQYF. The CDR3 DNA is TGTGCCAGCAGTTTGGGGCTACCACAAAACATTCAGTACTTC.

This clonotype was observed a few times. This chain uses TRBV20-1 with TRBJ2-1; 8 nucleotides agree with TRBD2. The ends lost 6 bases at V and 4 bases at J; junction bases unmatched: 8. CDR1 and CDR2 from the germline V gene are DFQATT and SNEGSKA (reference sequence). The CDR3 spans 14 residues. CDR3 bases: TGCAGTGCCTCGGGGGGGAGAGGATACAATGAGCAGTTCTTC. Translating gives CSASGGRGYNEQFF.

This clonotype was recorded once. The CDR3 reads CATSRDGRSTLYGYTF. CDR3 nucleotides: TGTGCCACCAGCAGAGATGGTCGGAGTACCCTCTATGGCTACACCTTC. The chain is built from TRBV15 and TRBJ1-2; the D is unclear. This CDR3 has 16 residues. Trimming shortened V by 0 bases and J by 4 bases, and 15 bases separated the two germline ends. Germline CDR1 reads LNHNV; CDR2 reads YYDKDF (reference sequence).

The J gene is TRBJ2-2, the V gene TRBV20-1; 15 nucleotides align to TRBD2. The V segment lost 0 bases and the J segment 9 bases; nucleotides outside the gene matches: 8. Germline V gives CDR1 DFQATT, CDR2 SNEGSKA (reference sequence). There are 17 residues in the CDR3. The CDR3 loop reads CSARDPGLAGGPRELFF. The CDR3, as DNA: TGCAGTGCTAGAGATCCCGGACTAGCGGGAGGGCCTAGGGAGCTGTTTTTT.

This clonotype was counted ten times or more. The genes are TRBV20-1 and TRBJ2-3, with 9 bases that match TRBD2. CDR1 is DFQATT, CDR2 SNEGSKA, per germline (reference sequence). This CDR3 spans 14 amino acids. V shed 6 bases and J 4 bases; nucleotides not matched to a gene: 8. This CDR3 reads CSALPAGGPDTQYF. The CDR3, as DNA: TGCAGTGCCCTCCCAGCGGGGGGACCAGATACGCAGTATTTT.

This clonotype was counted many times. V usage is TRBV18 and J usage is TRBJ2-1; 9 nucleotides line up with TRBD1. This CDR3 spans 15 amino acids. Germline loops: CDR1 KGHSH, CDR2 LQKENI. J gave up 5 bases and V 3 bases, and 5 bases lay outside the gene matches. Here the CDR3 reads CASSPDRGRNNEQFF. For the CDR3, the DNA is TGTGCCAGCTCACCGGACAGGGGCAGGAACAATGAGCAGTTCTTC.

V gene TRBV6-2 or TRBV6-3 combines with J gene TRBJ2-7, with D maybe TRBD2 (5 bases). V dropped 5 bases and J dropped 7 bases, with 18 bases sitting between them. Germline loops: CDR1 MNHEY, CDR2 SVGEGT. The CDR3 has 14 residues. This CDR3 is CASSTPGGAGEQYF. CDR3 bases: TGTGCCAGCAGTACGCCTGGAGGAGCCGGGGAGCAGTACTTC.

The chain uses TRBV30 and TRBJ2-2, with 7 bases fitting TRBD1. The CDR3 sequence is 14 residues long. The V segment lost 5 bases and the J segment 1 base; nucleotides outside the gene matches: 4. CDR1 is GTSNPN, CDR2 SVGIG, per germline (reference sequence). The DNA of the CDR3 is TGTGCCTGGGTCACAGGGGTGAACACCGGGGAGCTGTTTTTT. Protein: CAWVTGVNTGELFF.